The source of this T cell receptor beta chain is a study of blood T cell repertoires in COVID-19. V gave up 4 bases and J gave up 5 bases; unmatched junction bases: 5. Germline CDR1 and CDR2: SGHDN and FVKESK. The CDR3 loop spans 14 amino acids. Per the study methods: By means of reference gene primer amplification, nucleated cell counts were estimated. The protocol was immunoSEQ multiplex PCR, while the TCRdb copy is restricted to in-frame clones and leaves out a portion. V, J and clone size derive from that table, while D and trimming were established from the DNA sequence. This table holds about 200,000 clones, 83% found once.

The sequence was obtained from a woman between 50 and 59 years old who had been exposed to COVID-19. The sequenced sample was PBMCs or T cells enriched from blood (not recorded which). V gene TRBV14 combines with J gene TRBJ2-3; 8 bases are shared with TRBD2. In DNA form, the CDR3 reads TGTGCCAGCAGCCCGGGGGGGGCCGTAGATACGCAGTATTTT. Protein product: CASSPGGAVDTQYF.